The clone carrying this T cell receptor (beta chain) was seen at least ten times. No antigen is known for it. The V and J ends lost 9 bases and 2 bases respectively, with 13 bases between them. The CDR3 runs to 14 residues. Germline V lookup: CDR1 KGHDR, CDR2 SFDVKD. The data stem from a study of T-cell reconstitution after alpha-beta-depleted transplantation in children. The study's findings and limits: From newly produced T cells came most of the T-cell counts and diversity one year after transplant.

Preparation of the TCRbeta library used unique molecular identifiers. Via MiXCR, TCRdb re-called the PCR reads, giving one row per CDR3 protein. The top ten hold approximately 23% of the sample, which has 90,000 to 130,000 distinct CDR3 sequences, 6.4% seen once. The sequence was obtained from a male patient between 2 and 10 years old who had a stem cell transplant for acute lymphoblastic leukemia, so the T cells may come from the graft donor. The rearrangement uses TRBV24-1 and TRBJ1-5; TRBD1 is a possible D gene (5 bases). The sample consisted of PBMCs, mostly from graft donor cells, taken 360 days after TCRalphabeta/CD19-depleted stem cell transplant. The CDR3 region has the DNA TGTGCCACCGAAAGGGGTTGGGGCAATCAGCCCCAGCATTTT. Residues: CATERGWGNQPQHF.